A selection of T cell receptor beta chains follows, all from one sample in a study of OX40 agonist ivuxolimab in advanced cancers. Profiled with immunoSEQ multiplex PCR; TCRdb holds only in-frame clones, not every one. The sample has more than 25,000 clones, less than 80% seen once; the top ten hold approximately 30%. The specimen was CD4+ or CD8+ T cells sorted from blood, collected in a trial of the OX40 agonist ivuxolimab. These receptors came from an adult with an advanced solid tumor such as melanoma, head and neck, liver or kidney cancer. Each CDR3 is given with its conserved first and last residue. Fields, in order: V gene, clone size, J gene, D gene, CDR3 protein, CDR3 DNA. A D gene is named only where the DNA matches it firmly. Not every row has a clone size; where given, it reads once, few, many or a size class.

>TRBV19|.|TRBJ1-3|.
CASSDPGSNSGNTIYF
TGTGCCAGTAGTGACCCGGGATCAAACTCTGGAAACACCATATATTTT
>TRBV5-6|.|TRBJ2-5|TRBD2
CASSSGLAGPRETQYF
TGTGCCAGCAGCTCGGGACTAGCGGGGCCAAGGGAGACCCAGTACTTC
>TRBV19|once|TRBJ2-1|.
CASSIAPINEQFF
TGTGCCAGTAGTATAGCCCCCATCAATGAGCAGTTCTTC
>TRBV6-6|.|TRBJ2-7|.
CASSSPAATIFLEQYF
TGTGCCAGCAGTAGCCCCGCAGCGACCATTTTTCTCGAGCAGTACTTC
>TRBV19|.|TRBJ1-2|.
CASSIDRGYYGYTF
TGTGCCAGTAGTATAGACAGGGGATACTATGGCTACACCTTC
>TRBV9|.|TRBJ2-1|TRBD1
CASSVKRDRVFSPYNEQFF
TGTGCCAGCAGCGTAAAACGGGACAGGGTTTTTTCTCCATACAATGAGCAGTTCTTC
>TRBV4-2|.|TRBJ2-2|.
CASSQDWGTGELFF
TGTGCCAGCAGCCAAGATTGGGGCACCGGGGAGCTGTTTTTT
>TRBV2|.|TRBJ2-1|.
CASNRRGADEQFF
TGTGCCAGCAACAGACGGGGAGCAGATGAGCAGTTCTTC
>TRBV27|.|TRBJ2-1|.
CASSLSRGTLSYNEQFF
TGTGCCAGCAGTTTATCGAGGGGGACGCTCTCCTACAATGAGCAGTTCTTC
>TRBV4-1|.|TRBJ2-1|.
CASSPLGTVDNEQFF
TGCGCCAGCAGCCCTTTAGGGACGGTGGACAATGAGCAGTTCTTC
>TRBV5-1|.|TRBJ1-1|TRBD1
CASSLERQGGPEAFF
TGCGCCAGCAGCTTGGAAAGACAGGGAGGACCTGAAGCTTTCTTT
>TRBV11-2|.|TRBJ2-4|.
CASSLGSDRFNIQYF
TGTGCCAGCAGCTTAGGTTCAGACAGGTTTAACATTCAGTACTTC
>TRBV19|.|TRBJ1-1|.
CASSIAWGRSTEAFF
TGTGCCAGTAGTATAGCTTGGGGTCGGAGTACTGAAGCTTTCTTT
>TRBV28|.|TRBJ1-1|.
CASTRTGGAFF
TGTGCCAGCACCAGGACGGGGGGAGCTTTCTTT
>TRBV10-1|.|TRBJ2-3|.
CASSDVYAGTDTQYF
TGCGCCAGCAGTGATGTCTATGCGGGGACAGATACGCAGTATTTT
>TRBV7-9|few|TRBJ2-5|TRBD2
CASSLSGLAVSQYF
TGTGCCAGCAGCTTATCGGGACTAGCTGTGTCCCAGTACTTC
>TRBV28|.|TRBJ2-5|.
CASSPRLEQETQYF
TGTGCCAGCAGTCCGAGACTAGAACAAGAGACCCAGTACTTC
>TRBV7-9|.|TRBJ2-1|.
CASRGDTEPHNEQFF
TGTGCCAGCAGAGGGGACACCGAGCCTCACAATGAGCAGTTCTTC
>TRBV2|.|TRBJ2-6|.
CASSGHFGANVLTF
TGTGCCAGCAGTGGACACTTCGGGGCCAACGTCCTGACTTTC
>TRBV2|.|TRBJ2-1|.
CASTPWPRSSYNEQFF
TGTGCCAGCACCCCCTGGCCCCGGAGTTCCTACAATGAGCAGTTCTTC
>TRBV19|few|TRBJ2-7|.
CASSIYIDSYEQYF
TGTGCCAGTAGTATCTATATCGACTCCTACGAGCAGTACTTC
>TRBV28|.|TRBJ1-5|TRBD1
CASSLDPGGQSQHF
TGTGCCAGCAGTTTAGATCCAGGGGGCCAGTCCCAGCATTTT
>TRBV10-1|.|TRBJ1-1|.
CASREGRNTEAFF
TGCGCCAGCAGGGAAGGACGGAACACTGAAGCTTTCTTT
>TRBV27|.|TRBJ2-1|TRBD2
CASRPGTSGTNEQFF
TGTGCCAGTAGACCAGGAACTAGCGGGACCAATGAGCAGTTCTTC
>TRBV19|few|TRBJ2-1|TRBD2
CASSLSGSGYNEQFF
TGTGCCAGTAGTTTGAGCGGGAGTGGCTACAATGAGCAGTTCTTC
>TRBV7-9|once|TRBJ1-2|.
CASSPQVDGYTF
TGTGCCAGCAGCCCCCAAGTAGATGGCTACACCTTC
>TRBV29-1|once|TRBJ2-1|.
CSVDKYNEQFF
TGCAGCGTTGACAAGTACAATGAGCAGTTCTTC